This TCR beta chain comes out of a study of cytomegalovirus exposure and HLA in healthy donors. As for this clone: Its antigen is undetermined.

General observations from the study: The classifier was said to identify cytomegalovirus status with high specificity and sensitivity.

From the 120-subject validation cohort, which was separate from the roughly 680-subject first cohort, the donors were drawn. TCRdb's table, derived via immunoSEQ multiplex PCR, lists solely in-frame clones and lacks some. The repertoire consists of about 130,000 clones, with 94% occurring once and the leading ten covering under 1.5%. V lost 5 bases, J lost 0 bases, and 10 bases lay in between. Germline CDR1 reads SEHNR; CDR2 reads FQNEAQ (reference sequence). The CDR3 spans 15 residues. The sample taken for sequencing was PBMCs. V gene TRBV7-9 combines with J gene TRBJ1-4; no definite D call. This clonotype was sampled from a young woman in good health and CMV-seronegative. The CDR3 here is CASSPPHPTNEKLFF. DNA for the CDR3: TGTGCCAGCAGCCCCCCCCATCCAACTAATGAAAAACTGTTTTTT. The variable domain in full, completed from reference TRBV7-9 and TRBJ1-4, reads DTGVSQNPRHKITKRGQNVTFRCDPISEHNRLYWYRQTLGQGPEFLTYFQNEAQLEKSRLLSDRFSAERPKGSFSTLEIQRTEQGDSAMYLCASSPPHPTNEKLFFGSGTQLSVL.